The table lists the clone carrying this T cell receptor beta chain with a few counts. What it binds is unknown. TCRbeta libraries averaged around 39,000 productive templates per sample. This table comes from immunoSEQ multiplex PCR, and its TCRdb copy is limited to in-frame clones, with some not included. Of roughly 35,000 clones in the sample, about 88% were seen once. Germline V CDR1 and CDR2: SGHNT, YYREEE (reference sequence). With 0 bases removed from V and 4 bases from J, the gap between germline ends came to 13 bases. The CDR3 has 15 amino acids. This sample stems from a study of STAT3 mutations in large granular lymphocyte leukemia. General observations from the study: Every T-cell large granular lymphocyte leukemia patient had at least one immunodominant TCR beta clonotype. In several patients, dominant TCR clone burden exceeded STAT3 mutant burden, suggesting STAT3 mutation arose secondarily. Samples missed the first appearance of the clone.

The sequenced material came from PBMCs. This sequence joins TRBV5-4 and TRBJ1-2; D gene ambiguous. The TCR originated in a human donor with T large granular lymphocyte leukemia. Some clones in this sample may be carry-over from other donors' samples. CDR3 region: CASSLGVGLFYGYTF. CDR3 in DNA: TGTGCCAGCAGCTTGGGGGTGGGCCTGTTCTATGGCTACACCTTC. The complete variable domain, with remaining parts taken from reference TRBV5-4 and TRBJ1-2, reads ETGVTQSPTHLIKTRGQQVTLRCSSQSGHNTVSWYQQALGQGPQFIFQYYREEENGRGNFPPRFSGLQFPNYSSELNVNALELDDSALYLCASSLGVGLFYGYTFGSGTRLTVV.